The entry below describes one T cell receptor (beta chain). The antigen remains unidentified. CDR3 length equals 15 residues. V lost 8 bases, J lost 9 bases, and 20 bases lay in between. Looked up from germline, CDR1 is ENHRY and CDR2 is SYGVKD. These data originate in a study of cytomegalovirus exposure and HLA in healthy donors. Whole-study findings and limits: A prior analysis recorded that most TCR beta V segments were productive about 90% or about 30% of the time.

60 Vbeta and 13 Jbeta primers were used in PCR. Sequencing used immunoSEQ multiplex PCR; TCRdb keeps in-frame clones, though not all of them. Its listing shows 55,000 to 75,000 clones. The chain employs TRBV10-3 and TRBJ1-6; maybe TRBD1 (6 bases). Specimen: PBMCs. This sequence originates from a woman in her thirties in good health and CMV-seronegative. The DNA for the CDR3 is TGTGCCATCTCACCGAGTCAGGGGTCGGGTTCACCCCTCCACTTT. Translating gives CAISPSQGSGSPLHF.